This TCR beta chain was observed in a study of T cell responses to AZD1222 COVID-19 vaccine. Study context: Second-dose recipients at about 4 or about 12 weeks were treated as one pooled group. Study observations and caveats: Only a handful of AZD1222 recipients tested seropositive at baseline. Sampling captured repertoires only after the peak T cell response. The donor group comprised mostly white British people and more females; the analysis possibly underestimated clonal diversity.

Sequencing used immunoSEQ multiplex PCR; TCRdb keeps in-frame clones, though not all of them. Of 90,000 to 120,000 clones listed, 92% were seen once; the top ten hold 1% to 1.5%. Comment on this clone: Its antigen is currently unknown.

V lost 5 bases and J lost 0, with 8 bases in between. Germline V gives CDR1 SGHTA, CDR2 FQGNSA. This CDR3 has 15 amino acids. This material consisted of peripheral blood, taken on day 0 of AZD1222 vaccination. V is TRBV7-2 and J is TRBJ2-6, with D perhaps matching TRBD1 (6 bases). This clonotype was sampled from an adult in good health. CDR3 nucleotides: TGTGCCAGCAGCCCACAGGGCTCTGGGGCCAACGTCCTGACTTTC. Its translation is CASSPQGSGANVLTF.